Each of the 23 T cell receptor beta chains below was sequenced from the same sample in a study of T cells in Graves' hyperthyroidism and ophthalmopathy (dated by TCRdb to between 2017 and 2020). The library was built by means of multiplex PCR. The listed sequencing device is Illumina HiSeq 2000. The TCR beta CDR3 regions were amplified from the RNA transcripts. The TCR CDR3 was subjected to a first round of RT-PCR using the HTBI primer set and the Qiagen OneStep RT-PCR kit. The public sequencing data were trimmed at Q25 with fastp and processed into clonotypes with MiXCR by TCRdb, which kept only in-frame beta chains. Duplicate CDR3 protein sequences are folded into a single record with the most common DNA and genes. Present in this sample are 300,000 to 400,000 distinct CDR3 sequences, approximately 15% of which were seen just once. The top ten constitute 20% to 25% of the sample. Input material: blood. All receptors come from a young woman with Graves' hyperthyroidism.

V gene TRBV6-2 or TRBV6-3 combines with J gene TRBJ1-4; no reliable D call. Germline CDR1 is MNHEY and CDR2 is SVGEGT. The CDR3 is made up of 13 amino acids. V lost 8 bases to trimming and J lost 4 bases, with 11 bases between them. This CDR3 is CASGGVLNEKLFF. CDR3 nucleotide sequence: TGTGCCAGCGGAGGAGTACTTAATGAAAAACTGTTTTTT.

This clonotype was found a few times. The V and J genes are TRBV5-1 and TRBJ2-7; 7 bases align to TRBD1. Trimming removed 0 bases from V and 1 base from J; junction bases left unmatched: 1. Germline CDR1 and CDR2: SGHRS and YFSETQ. The CDR3 extends over 14 amino acids. The CDR3 sequence: CASSLAGQSYEQYF. CDR3 DNA: TGCGCCAGCAGCTTGGCGGGACAGTCCTACGAGCAGTACTTC.

This clonotype appeared a single time. The V call is TRBV30, the J call TRBJ2-3, with TRBD2 matching 13 bases. Germline V lookup: CDR1 GTSNPN, CDR2 SVGIG (reference sequence). V lost 1 base and J lost 7; bases outside the gene matches: 5. The CDR3 loop spans 15 amino acids. CDR3 DNA sequence: TGTGCCTGGAGTGGCGTGACTAGCGGGGGGAATACGCAGTATTTT. Amino acid sequence: CAWSGVTSGGNTQYF.

The chain employs TRBV2 and TRBJ2-6; D is ambiguous. The V gene lost 2 bases and the J gene lost 0 bases, with 14 bases spanning the gap. Germline CDR1 and CDR2: SNHLY and FYNNEI. The CDR3 consists of 18 residues. Here the CDR3 reads CASSEWADNSSGANVLTF. CDR3 bases: TGTGCCAGCAGTGAATGGGCAGACAATTCCTCTGGGGCCAACGTCCTGACTTTC.

About this clonotype itself: With a much larger clone just one base away, this may be a read error. The chain uses TRBV29-1 and TRBJ2-1; D possibly corresponds to TRBD2 (5 bases). CDR3 length equals 12 residues. Germline V CDR1 and CDR2: SQVTM, ANQGSEA. Deletions cut 6 bases from V and 13 bases from J, with 19 bases between. In nucleotides, the CDR3 is TGCAGCGTAGCGGAAAGCGGAAGGATACAGTTCTTC. This codes for CSVAESGRIQFF.

V is TRBV20-1 and J is TRBJ2-5, with 10 nucleotides matching TRBD1. CDR1 DFQATT and CDR2 SNEGSKA come from the germline V gene (reference sequence). CDR3 length: 13 residues. Trimming removed 6 bases from V and 4 bases from J; junction bases left unmatched: 5. DNA of the CDR3: TGCAGTGCCCTCGGGGACAGGGGAGAGACCCAGTACTTC. Residues: CSALGDRGETQYF.

This clonotype turned up a few times. The genes are TRBV30 and TRBJ2-5, with TRBD2 identical over 7 bases. Germline V gives CDR1 GTSNPN, CDR2 SVGIG (reference sequence). The CDR3 has 11 amino acids. Trimming took 5 bases from V and 5 from J; bases not matched to a gene: 2. The CDR3 DNA sequence: TGTGCCTGGGGGGGGGGGGAGACCCAGTACTTC. Translation gives CAWGGGETQYF.

The chain employs TRBV6-1 and TRBJ2-1; TRBD2 matches 14 bases. There are 15 residues in the CDR3. Germline lookup yields CDR1 MNHNS and CDR2 SASEGT. V was pared by 6 bases and J by 6 bases, with 4 bases of the junction left unmatched. CDR3 in DNA: TGTGCCAGCAGACTTGGACTAGCGGGGGGCAATGAGCAGTTCTTC. Amino acids: CASRLGLAGGNEQFF.

With respect to this clonotype: A clone one base away is much larger, so this may be a read error. The genes are TRBV14 and TRBJ2-7; D is ambiguous. The CDR3 spans 16 residues. V gave up 4 bases and J gave up 4 bases, with 20 bases separating them. Per the germline V gene, CDR1 is SGHDN and CDR2 is FVKESK. Here the CDR3 reads CASSRTVGSPLYEQYF. CDR3 sequence (DNA): TGTGCCAGCAGCCGAACTGTAGGCAGCCCGCTTTACGAGCAGTACTTC.

This clonotype was seen ten or more times. The chain employs TRBV7-9 and TRBJ2-1, with 10 positions matching TRBD2. Trimming cost V 6 bases and J 8 bases; bases outside gene matches: 7. The CDR3 is 14 residues long. Per germline, CDR1 SEHNR and CDR2 FQNEAQ (reference sequence). CDR3 coding DNA: TGTGCCAGCAGTCCGGGACTAGCGTATTATGAGCAGTTCTTC. Translation gives CASSPGLAYYEQFF.

This clonotype was counted ten times or more. The chain is built from TRBV2 and TRBJ1-1; D is ambiguous. Trimming left V 5 bases short and J 2 bases short, with 15 bases between. The length of the CDR3 is 15 residues. Germline V CDR1 and CDR2: SNHLY, FYNNEI. This CDR3 reads CASSPGRVGNTEAFF. CDR3 DNA: TGTGCCAGCAGTCCTGGTAGGGTTGGCAACACTGAAGCTTTCTTT.

This clonotype has at least ten counts. This sequence joins TRBV12-3 or TRBV12-4 and TRBJ2-2, with unresolved D. CDR3 length equals 11 residues. The germline V and J ends were trimmed by 8 bases and 4 bases, with 5 bases remaining between them. This chain's CDR3 is CASQVTGELFF. The DNA of the CDR3 is TGTGCCAGCCAAGTCACCGGGGAGCTGTTTTTT.

This clonotype occurred many times. The CDR3 nucleotides read TGTGCCAGCAGCCCTCCCGGGACAGGGGATTCGTCTGGCGAGCAGTACTTC. Protein product: CASSPPGTGDSSGEQYF. V usage is TRBV7-3 and J usage is TRBJ2-7, with 10 positions matching TRBD1. The trim removed 5 bases at V and 6 bases at J, leaving 16 bases unmatched. This CDR3 has 17 residues. Germline CDR1 is SGHTA and CDR2 is FQGTGA.

To note about this clonotype: A clone one base away is much larger, so this may be a read error. The chain carries TRBV12-3 or TRBV12-4 and TRBJ1-2, with D unclear. Trimming shortened V by 5 bases and J by 10 bases, and 11 bases separated the two germline ends. The CDR3 has 11 residues. CDR3 coding DNA: TGTGCCAGCAGTCGTATCGGGGACTACACCTTC. This gives the protein CASSRIGDYTF.

This clonotype was observed at least ten times. The V call is TRBV12-3 or TRBV12-4, the J call TRBJ2-5, with 7 bases fitting TRBD1. After removal of 5 bases from V and 1 base from J, the junction contained 4 bases not matched to a gene. This CDR3 spans 14 amino acids. The DNA for the CDR3 is TGTGCCAGCAGTCTCGGGACAGTCCAAGAGACCCAGTACTTC. Translation: CASSLGTVQETQYF.

This clonotype showed up just a few times. This chain joins TRBV19 and TRBJ2-6, with 8 nucleotides matching TRBD1. The CDR3 runs 18 residues. V dropped 1 base and J dropped 1; count of bases not matched to a gene: 6. The germline V gene has CDR1 LNHDA and CDR2 SQIVND (reference sequence). The CDR3 nucleotides are TGTGCCAGTAGTATAGGTGGCAGGGGGCTATCTGGGGCCAACGTCCTGACTTTC. It is translated as CASSIGGRGLSGANVLTF. Using reference TRBV19 and TRBJ2-6 for the parts outside the CDR3, the full variable domain is DGGITQSPKYLFRKEGQNVTLSCEQNLNHDAMYWYRQDPGQGLRLIYYSQIVNDFQKGDIAEGYSVSREKKESFPLTVTSAQKNPTAFYLCASSIGGRGLSGANVLTFGAGSRLTVL.

The gene calls are TRBV5-1 and TRBJ2-5, with a tentative D call TRBD1 (6 bases). The CDR3 is 14 residues long. V shed 0 bases and J shed 3 bases, with 9 bases lying between them. Germline V CDR1 and CDR2: SGHRS, YFSETQ. The CDR3 bases are TGCGCCAGCAGCTTGGCCAAGGGGGAAGAGACCCAGTACTTC. Its protein product is CASSLAKGEETQYF.

In this sample, this clonotype turned up a few times. J is TRBJ1-2 and V is TRBV27; the match to TRBD1 covers 9 bases. Germline V gives CDR1 MNHEY, CDR2 SMNVEV (reference sequence). The CDR3 has 14 amino acids. Trimming cost V 1 base and J 5 bases; bases outside gene matches: 2. The CDR3 protein is CASSLLGQGYGYTF. The CDR3 DNA is TGTGCCAGCAGTTTATTAGGACAGGGGTATGGCTACACCTTC.

V and J are TRBV20-1 and TRBJ2-7; D uncertain. Germline CDR1 is DFQATT and CDR2 is SNEGSKA (reference sequence). The CDR3 runs 13 residues. V lost 5 bases and J 4 bases, leaving 15 bases between the germline ends. DNA of the CDR3: TGCAGTGCTTCACCTTCGACTTTATACGAGCAGTACTTC. It translates to CSASPSTLYEQYF.

The table lists this clonotype with many counts. V usage is TRBV7-9 and J usage is TRBJ2-7; TRBD1 matches at 8 bases. V was pared by 5 bases and J by 6 bases, with 9 bases of the junction left unmatched. Germline V CDR1 and CDR2: SEHNR, FQNEAQ (reference sequence). This CDR3 is 14 amino acids long. The CDR3 nucleotides read TGTGCCAGCAGCGCTGACAGGGGCGGAATCGAGCAGTACTTC. Translation gives CASSADRGGIEQYF. The complete variable domain, with remaining parts taken from reference TRBV7-9 and TRBJ2-7, reads DTGVSQNPRHKITKRGQNVTFRCDPISEHNRLYWYRQTLGQGPEFLTYFQNEAQLEKSRLLSDRFSAERPKGSFSTLEIQRTEQGDSAMYLCASSADRGGIEQYFGPGTRLTVT.

CDR3 amino acids: CASSFAGGSMNEQFF. In nucleotides, the CDR3 is TGCGCCAGCAGCTTCGCGGGAGGAAGTATGAATGAGCAGTTCTTC. V and J are TRBV5-1 and TRBJ2-1; 8 positions match TRBD2. The CDR3 is 15 amino acids. J lost 7 bases, V lost 2 bases, and 8 bases had no gene match. Germline CDR1 is SGHRS and CDR2 is YFSETQ.

This clonotype was counted between two and nine times. The CDR3 is CASSPGQGQPQYF. The CDR3 nucleotides read TGTGCCAGCTCCCCCGGACAGGGTCAGCCTCAGTACTTC. V usage is TRBV18 and J usage is TRBJ2-5; 8 nucleotides agree with TRBD1. J gave up 11 bases and V 6 bases, and 11 bases lay outside the gene matches. The CDR3 consists of 13 residues. CDR1 is KGHSH, CDR2 LQKENI, per germline. Combining the CDR3 with reference TRBV18 and TRBJ2-5 gives the whole variable domain NAGVMQNPRHLVRRRGQEARLRCSPMKGHSHVYWYRQLPEEGLKFMVYLQKENIIDESGMPKERFSAEFPKEGPSILRIQQVVRGDSAAYFCASSPGQGQPQYFGPGTRLLVL.

This clonotype was detected ten times or more. Here the CDR3 reads CASTNPGHWTSYNEQFF. The CDR3 DNA is TGTGCCAGCACCAATCCAGGCCACTGGACCTCCTACAATGAGCAGTTCTTC. The gene calls are TRBV6-2 or TRBV6-3 and TRBJ2-1; D gene uncertain. The CDR3 loop spans 17 amino acids. CDR1 and CDR2 (germline): MNHEY, SVGEGT. V was clipped by 7 bases and J by 0 bases, with 19 bases between them.